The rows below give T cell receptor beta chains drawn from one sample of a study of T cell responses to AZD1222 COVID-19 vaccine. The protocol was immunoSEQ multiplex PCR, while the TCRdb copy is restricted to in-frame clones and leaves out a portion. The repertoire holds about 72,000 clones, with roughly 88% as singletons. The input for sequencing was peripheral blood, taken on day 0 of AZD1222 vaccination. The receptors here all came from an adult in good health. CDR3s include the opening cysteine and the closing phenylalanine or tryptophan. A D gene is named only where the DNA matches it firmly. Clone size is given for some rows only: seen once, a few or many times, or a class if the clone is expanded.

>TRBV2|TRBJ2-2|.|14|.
TGTGCCAGCAAAGAGACAACGAACACCGGGGAGCTGTTTTTT
CASKETTNTGELFF
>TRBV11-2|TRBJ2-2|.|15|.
TGTGCCAGCAGCAGGGCAAGGGTCCTCACCGGGGAGCTGTTTTTT
CASSRARVLTGELFF
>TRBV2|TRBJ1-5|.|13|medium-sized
TGTGCCAGCAGTGCAGTCAGCAATCAGCCCCAGCATTTT
CASSAVSNQPQHF
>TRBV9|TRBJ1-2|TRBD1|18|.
TGTGCCAGCAGCGTAGATTCCGGGTTGACAGGGGGCAACTATGGCTACACCTTC
CASSVDSGLTGGNYGYTF
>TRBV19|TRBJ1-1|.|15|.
TGTGCCAGTAGTATAGCCCCAGGGAGGAGGACTGAAGCTTTCTTT
CASSIAPGRRTEAFF
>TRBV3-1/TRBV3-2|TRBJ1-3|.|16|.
TGTGCCAGCAGCCAACCCGGGCCGTCCTTTAGGAACACCATATATTTT
CASSQPGPSFRNTIYF
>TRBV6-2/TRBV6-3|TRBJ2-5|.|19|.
TGTGCCAGCAGTTCCCCTGGACAATCAGGGGAAGATGTCCAGGAGACCCAGTACTTC
CASSSPGQSGEDVQETQYF
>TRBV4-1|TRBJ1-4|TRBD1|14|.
TGCGCCAGCAGCCCCGAGACAGGGTACGAAAAACTGTTTTTT
CASSPETGYEKLFF
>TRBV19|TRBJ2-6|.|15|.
TGTGCCAGTAGGACAAGCCACTCTGGGGCCAACGTCCTGACTTTC
CASRTSHSGANVLTF
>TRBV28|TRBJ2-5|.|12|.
TGTGCCAGCAGTTTCGTCCAAGAGACCCAGTACTTC
CASSFVQETQYF
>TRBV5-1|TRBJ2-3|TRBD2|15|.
TGCGCCAGCAGCCGGGAGGACTATGCCTTGGATACGCAGTATTTT
CASSREDYALDTQYF
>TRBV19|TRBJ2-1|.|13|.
TGTGCCAGTAGCTCTGAATATACCAATGAGCAGTTCTTC
CASSSEYTNEQFF
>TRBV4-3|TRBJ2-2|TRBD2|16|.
TGCGCCAGCAGCCAAGGAGACGGGAGGCGAACCGGGGAGCTGTTTTTT
CASSQGDGRRTGELFF
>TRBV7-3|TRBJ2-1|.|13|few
TGTGCCAGCAGTTCCACAGTTTACAATGAGCAGTTCTTC
CASSSTVYNEQFF
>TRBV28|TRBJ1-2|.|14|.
TGTGCCAGCACCCCCGTGACGGGAGGCTATGGCTACACCTTC
CASTPVTGGYGYTF
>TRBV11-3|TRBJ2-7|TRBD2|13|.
TGTGCCAGCAGCCTTAGCGGGAACTCCGAGCAGTACTTC
CASSLSGNSEQYF
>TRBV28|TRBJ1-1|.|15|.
TGTGCCAGCAGTTACCTGACAGCTATGAACACTGAAGCTTTCTTT
CASSYLTAMNTEAFF
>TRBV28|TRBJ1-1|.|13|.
TGTGCCAGTCTTGAGGACCCCTGGGCTGAAGCTTTCTTT
CASLEDPWAEAFF
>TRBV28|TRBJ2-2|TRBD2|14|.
TGTGCCAGCAGGACCCAGGGAGGGCCCGGGGAGCTGTTTTTT
CASRTQGGPGELFF
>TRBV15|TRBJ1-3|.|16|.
TGTGCCACCAGCAGAGATTGGGGCAGGGATGGAAACACCATATATTTT
CATSRDWGRDGNTIYF
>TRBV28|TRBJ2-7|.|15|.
TGTGCCAGCAGTTTATTCGCGGGCCCAACCTACGAGCAGTACTTC
CASSLFAGPTYEQYF
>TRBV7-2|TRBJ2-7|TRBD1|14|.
TGTGCCAGCAGCTTAGGGACAGGGGAATACGAGCAGTACTTC
CASSLGTGEYEQYF
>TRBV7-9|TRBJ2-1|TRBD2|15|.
TGTGCCAGTCCCTCTGGGCTAGCGGGAAACAATGAGCAGTTCTTC
CASPSGLAGNNEQFF
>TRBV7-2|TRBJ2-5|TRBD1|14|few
TGTGCCAGCAGCTTCGGACAGGGACGGGAGACCCAGTACTTC
CASSFGQGRETQYF
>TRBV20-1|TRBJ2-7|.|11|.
TGCAGTGCTAGACCTGACTACGAGCAGTACTTC
CSARPDYEQYF
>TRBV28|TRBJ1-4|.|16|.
TGTGCCAGCAGTTCACCCCGGGCAGAAGAGAATGAAAAACTGTTTTTT
CASSSPRAEENEKLFF
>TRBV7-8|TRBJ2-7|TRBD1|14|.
TGTGCCAGCAGCGACAGGGTTAACTCCCACGAGCAGTACTTC
CASSDRVNSHEQYF
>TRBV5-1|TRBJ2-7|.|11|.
TGCGCCAGCAGCTTGGGTTACGAGCAGTACTTC
CASSLGYEQYF
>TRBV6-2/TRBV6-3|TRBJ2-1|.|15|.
TGTGCCAGCAGTTACGGCGCTGCCTCCTACAATGAGCAGTTCTTC
CASSYGAASYNEQFF
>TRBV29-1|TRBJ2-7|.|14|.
TGCAGCGCATCCGGGACGGCAAGCTCCTACGAGCAGTACTTC
CSASGTASSYEQYF
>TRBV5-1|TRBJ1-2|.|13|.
TGCGCCAGCGCGGCACAGGGTTACTATGGCTACACCTTC
CASAAQGYYGYTF
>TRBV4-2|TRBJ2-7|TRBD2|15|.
TGTGCCAGCAGCCCCCTAGCGGCCCAGTCCTACGAGCAGTACTTC
CASSPLAAQSYEQYF
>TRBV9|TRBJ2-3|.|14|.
TGTGCCAGCAGCGTAGGTGGGTACTCAGATACGCAGTATTTT
CASSVGGYSDTQYF
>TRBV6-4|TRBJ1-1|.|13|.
TGTGCCAGCAGTGATCGGGCAGACGCTGAAGCTTTCTTT
CASSDRADAEAFF
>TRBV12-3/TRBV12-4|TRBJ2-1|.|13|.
TGTGCCAGCAGCCCCGCGGGAAGGGGCAATTTGTTCTTC
CASSPAGRGNLFF
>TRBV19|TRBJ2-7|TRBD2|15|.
TGTGCCAGTCCTAGCGGGAGATTCGTCTCCTACGAGCAGTACTTC
CASPSGRFVSYEQYF
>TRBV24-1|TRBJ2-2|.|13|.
TGTGCCACCAGTGACCCAGGGTACGGGGAGCTGTTTTTT
CATSDPGYGELFF
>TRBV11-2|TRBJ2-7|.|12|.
TGTGCCAGCAGTCATACAGCGTTTGGGCAGTACTTC
CASSHTAFGQYF
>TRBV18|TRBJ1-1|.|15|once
TGTGCCAGCTCACCACGGCAGGGCCCGAACACTGAAGCTTTCTTT
CASSPRQGPNTEAFF
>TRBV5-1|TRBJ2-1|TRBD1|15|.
TGCGCCAGCAGCTTTCGACAGGGGCCGGGGAATGAGCAGTTCTTC
CASSFRQGPGNEQFF